This TCR beta chain was observed in a study of blood T cell repertoires in COVID-19. In the study overall: Acute and convalescent COVID-19 samples came from the United States, Italy and Spain. The analysed material was cDNA or gDNA that came from T cells, B-cell-depleted T cells, or PBMCs.

In the original processing: Amplifying reference gene primers gave estimates of nucleated cell counts. Sequenced by immunoSEQ multiplex PCR; TCRdb stores in-frame clones only, minus some. The V and J calls and clone size come from that table; D and trimming were worked out from the DNA. The table lists 90,000 to 150,000 clones, approximately 90% of them singletons. With 3 bases removed from V and 4 bases from J, the gap between germline ends came to 9 bases. The CDR3 length is 13 residues. Germline CDR1 and CDR2: MDHEN and SYDVKM. The chain is built from TRBV28 and TRBJ1-2; D remains unclear. Material for sequencing was peripheral blood. This TCR came from a human donor with acute or convalescent COVID-19. The donor label of this sample is uncertain. The CDR3 DNA reads TGTGCCAGCAGTTTGGCGGTAGGCTATGGCTACACCTTC. The encoded protein is CASSLAVGYGYTF.